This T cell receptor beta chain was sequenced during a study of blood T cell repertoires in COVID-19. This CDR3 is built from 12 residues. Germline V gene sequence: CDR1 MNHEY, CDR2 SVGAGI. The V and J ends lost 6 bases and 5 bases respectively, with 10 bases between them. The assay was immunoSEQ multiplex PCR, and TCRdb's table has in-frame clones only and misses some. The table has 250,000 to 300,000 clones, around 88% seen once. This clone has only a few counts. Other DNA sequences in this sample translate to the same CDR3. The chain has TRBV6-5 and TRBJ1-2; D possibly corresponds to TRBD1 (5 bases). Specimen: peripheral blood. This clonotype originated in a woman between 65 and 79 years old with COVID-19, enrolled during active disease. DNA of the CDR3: TGTGCCAGCAGACCTACAGGATATGGCTACACCTTC. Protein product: CASRPTGYGYTF.